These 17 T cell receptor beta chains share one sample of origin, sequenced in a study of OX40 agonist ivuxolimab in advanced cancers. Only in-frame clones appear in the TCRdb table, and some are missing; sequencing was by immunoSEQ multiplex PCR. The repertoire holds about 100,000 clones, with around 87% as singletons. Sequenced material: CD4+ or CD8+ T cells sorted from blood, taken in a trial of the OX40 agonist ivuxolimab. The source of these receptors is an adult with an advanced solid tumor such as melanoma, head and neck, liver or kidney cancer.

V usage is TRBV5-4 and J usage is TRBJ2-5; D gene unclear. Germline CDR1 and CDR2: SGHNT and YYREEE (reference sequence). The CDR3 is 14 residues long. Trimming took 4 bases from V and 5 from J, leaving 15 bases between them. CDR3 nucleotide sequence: TGTGCCAGCAGCCCCGAACATTTTACGGAGACCCAGTACTTC. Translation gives CASSPEHFTETQYF. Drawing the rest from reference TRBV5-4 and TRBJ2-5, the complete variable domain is ETGVTQSPTHLIKTRGQQVTLRCSSQSGHNTVSWYQQALGQGPQFIFQYYREEENGRGNFPPRFSGLQFPNYSSELNVNALELDDSALYLCASSPEHFTETQYFGPGTRLLVL.

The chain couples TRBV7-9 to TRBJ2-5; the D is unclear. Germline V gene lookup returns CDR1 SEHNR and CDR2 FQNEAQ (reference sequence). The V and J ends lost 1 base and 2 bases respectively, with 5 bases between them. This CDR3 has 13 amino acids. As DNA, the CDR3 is TGTGCCAGCAGCTTAGACGGGCAAGAGACCCAGTACTTC. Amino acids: CASSLDGQETQYF.

CDR3 region: CASSLQQSPNGYTF. CDR3 nucleotides: TGCGCCAGCAGCTTGCAACAAAGCCCCAATGGCTACACCTTC. The V and J genes are TRBV5-1 and TRBJ1-2; D not resolved. The CDR3 is 14 amino acids. V lost 1 base, J lost 6 bases, and 13 bases lay in between. Per the germline V gene, CDR1 is SGHRS and CDR2 is YFSETQ.

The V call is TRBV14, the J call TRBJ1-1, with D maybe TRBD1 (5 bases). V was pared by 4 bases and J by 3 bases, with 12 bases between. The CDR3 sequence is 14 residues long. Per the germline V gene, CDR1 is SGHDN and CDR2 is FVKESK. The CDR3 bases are TGTGCCAGCAGCCTCCGGACACGGGACACTGAAGCTTTCTTT. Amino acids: CASSLRTRDTEAFF.

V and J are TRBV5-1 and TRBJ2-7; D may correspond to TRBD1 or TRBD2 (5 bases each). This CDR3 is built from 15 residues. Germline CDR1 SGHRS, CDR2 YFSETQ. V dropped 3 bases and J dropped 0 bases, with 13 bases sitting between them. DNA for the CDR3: TGCGCCAGCAGCTCCTCCGGGACCGCCTCCTACGAGCAGTACTTC. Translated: CASSSSGTASYEQYF.

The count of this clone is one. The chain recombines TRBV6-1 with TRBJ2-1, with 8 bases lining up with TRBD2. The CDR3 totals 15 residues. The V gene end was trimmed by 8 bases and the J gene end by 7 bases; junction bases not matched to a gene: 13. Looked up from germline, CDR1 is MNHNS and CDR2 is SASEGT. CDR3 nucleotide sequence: TGTGCCAGCCGGAGGCCGGGGGGGCAGCGGAATGAGCAGTTCTTC. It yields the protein CASRRPGGQRNEQFF.

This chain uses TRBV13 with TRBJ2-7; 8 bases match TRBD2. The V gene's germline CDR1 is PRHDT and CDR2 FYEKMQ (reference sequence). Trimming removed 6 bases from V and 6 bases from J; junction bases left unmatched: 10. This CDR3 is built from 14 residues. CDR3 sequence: CASRSAGTSSEQYF. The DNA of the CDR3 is TGTGCCAGCAGATCCGCCGGGACTAGTTCCGAGCAGTACTTC.

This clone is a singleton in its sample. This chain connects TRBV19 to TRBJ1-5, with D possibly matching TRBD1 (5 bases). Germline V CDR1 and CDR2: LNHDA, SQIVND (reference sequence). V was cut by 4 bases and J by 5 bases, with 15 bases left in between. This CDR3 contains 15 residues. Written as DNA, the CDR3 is TGTGCCAGTAGTAATTTGGGCAGGGTCTATCAGCCCCAGCATTTT. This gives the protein CASSNLGRVYQPQHF.

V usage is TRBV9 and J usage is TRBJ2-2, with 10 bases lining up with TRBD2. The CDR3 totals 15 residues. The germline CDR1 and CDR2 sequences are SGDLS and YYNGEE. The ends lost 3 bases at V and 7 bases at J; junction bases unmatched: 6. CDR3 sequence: CASSALAGDHGELFF. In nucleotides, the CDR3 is TGTGCCAGCAGCGCCCTAGCGGGAGATCACGGGGAGCTGTTTTTT.

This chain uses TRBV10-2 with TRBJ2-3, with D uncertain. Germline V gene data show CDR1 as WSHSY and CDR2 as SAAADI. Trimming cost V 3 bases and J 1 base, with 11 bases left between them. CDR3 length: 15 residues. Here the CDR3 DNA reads TGCGCCAGCAGTGACAACATGTTTGGCACAGATACGCAGTATTTT. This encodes CASSDNMFGTDTQYF.

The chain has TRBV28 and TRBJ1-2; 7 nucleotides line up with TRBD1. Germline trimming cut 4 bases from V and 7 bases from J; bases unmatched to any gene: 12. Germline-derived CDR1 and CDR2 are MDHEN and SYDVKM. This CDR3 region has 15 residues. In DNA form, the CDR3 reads TGTGCCAGCAGTTCCACTACAGGGGTTTACAGTGGCTACACCTTC. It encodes CASSSTTGVYSGYTF.

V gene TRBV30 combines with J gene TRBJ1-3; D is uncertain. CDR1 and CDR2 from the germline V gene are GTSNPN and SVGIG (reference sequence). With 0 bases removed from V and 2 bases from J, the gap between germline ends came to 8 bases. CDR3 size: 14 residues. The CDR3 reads CAWSVDPAGNTIYF. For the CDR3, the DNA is TGTGCCTGGAGTGTGGACCCCGCTGGAAACACCATATATTTT.

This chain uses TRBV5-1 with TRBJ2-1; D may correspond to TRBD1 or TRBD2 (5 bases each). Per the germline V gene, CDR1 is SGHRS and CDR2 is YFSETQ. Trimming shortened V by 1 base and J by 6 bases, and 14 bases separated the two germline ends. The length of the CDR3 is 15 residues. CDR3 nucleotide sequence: TGCGCCAGCAGCTTGAGTGGGGGAGTACCCAATGAGCAGTTCTTC. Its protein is CASSLSGGVPNEQFF. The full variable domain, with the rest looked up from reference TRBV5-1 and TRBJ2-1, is KAGVTQTPRYLIKTRGQQVTLSCSPISGHRSVSWYQQTPGQGLQFLFEYFSETQRNKGNFPGRFSGRQFSNSRSEMNVSTLELGDSALYLCASSLSGGVPNEQFFGPGTRLTVL.

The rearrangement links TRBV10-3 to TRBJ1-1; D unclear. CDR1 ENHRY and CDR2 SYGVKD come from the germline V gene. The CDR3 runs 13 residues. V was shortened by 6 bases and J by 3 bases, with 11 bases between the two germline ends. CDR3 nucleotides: TGTGCCATCAGATACACACCGGACACTGAAGCTTTCTTT. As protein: CAIRYTPDTEAFF.

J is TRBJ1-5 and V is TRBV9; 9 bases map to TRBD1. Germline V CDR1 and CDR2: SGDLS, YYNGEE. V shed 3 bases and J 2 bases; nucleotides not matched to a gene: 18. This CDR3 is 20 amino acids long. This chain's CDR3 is CASSAPQMGQGNGGNQPQHF. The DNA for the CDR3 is TGTGCCAGCAGCGCCCCCCAGATGGGACAGGGTAATGGTGGCAATCAGCCCCAGCATTTT. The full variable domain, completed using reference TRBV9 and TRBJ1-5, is DSGVTQTPKHLITATGQRVTLRCSPRSGDLSVYWYQQSLDQGLQFLIQYYNGEERAKGNILERFSAQQFPDLHSELNLSSLELGDSALYFCASSAPQMGQGNGGNQPQHFGDGTRLSIL.

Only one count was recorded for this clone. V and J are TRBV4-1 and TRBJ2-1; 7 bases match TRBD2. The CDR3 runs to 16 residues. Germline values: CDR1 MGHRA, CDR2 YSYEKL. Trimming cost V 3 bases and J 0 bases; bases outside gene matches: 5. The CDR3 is CASSHSRGSSYNEQFF. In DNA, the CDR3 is TGCGCCAGCAGCCATTCACGCGGGAGCTCCTACAATGAGCAGTTCTTC.

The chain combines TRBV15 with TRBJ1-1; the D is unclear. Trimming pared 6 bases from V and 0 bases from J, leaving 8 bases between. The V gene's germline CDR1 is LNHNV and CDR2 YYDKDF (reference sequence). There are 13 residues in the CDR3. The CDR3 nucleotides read TGTGCCACCAGTAGGTCGGTGAACACTGAAGCTTTCTTT. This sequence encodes CATSRSVNTEAFF.